This TCR beta chain was identified during a study of blood T cells in healthy people across ages. Total RNA was isolated from each sample in quantities of at least 6 micrograms. On this clonotype: Its antigen remains unidentified.

Study-level points and caveats: Naive T cell percentage showed a strong correlation with TCR beta diversity.

This CDR3 comprises 17 residues. Looked up from germline, CDR1 is SEHNR and CDR2 is FQNEAQ (reference sequence). Deletions cut 0 bases from V and 2 bases from J, with 14 bases between. A J-beta primer mix and a sample-barcoded 5' primer were used in a second PCR of about 6 to 12 cycles. TCRdb itself ran the 5' RACE reads through MiXCR, one entry per CDR3 protein. The sample includes 550,000 to 600,000 distinct CDR3 sequences, around half of them seen just once. This TCR came from a man older than 75 in good health. The sequencing input was blood. The chain has TRBV7-9 and TRBJ2-1, with D perhaps TRBD2 (6 bases). Here the CDR3 DNA reads TGTGCCAGCAGCTTAGCGGGGCCGGGAGTCCCCTACAATGAGCAGTTCTTC. Its translation is CASSLAGPGVPYNEQFF.